A selection of T cell receptor beta chains follows, all from one sample in a study of T cells in Graves' hyperthyroidism and ophthalmopathy. TCRdb independently ran MiXCR on the multiplex PCR reads; one entry per CDR3 protein. The sample shows hundreds of thousands of distinct CDR3 sequences, approximately 13% of them seen only once. The sequenced material came from blood. These receptor sequences come from a woman aged 18-35 years with Graves' hyperthyroidism. Both conserved end residues are part of each CDR3. A D gene is named only where the DNA matches it firmly. Where a row states a size, it is once, few, many or the class of an expanded clone; other rows omit it.

TRBV28	-	TRBJ2-2	many	TGTGCCAGCAGGCTCTTCGGGGAGCTGTTTTTT	CASRLFGELFF
TRBV28	-	TRBJ2-4	many	TGTGCCAGCAGTTTAGGGTACTTAGAGGGAGCCAAAAACATTCAGTACTTC	CASSLGYLEGAKNIQYF
TRBV4-1	-	TRBJ2-5	-	TGCGCCAGCAGCCAAGTCCCGGCAATAGTGCCCCAGTACTTC	CASSQVPAIVPQYF
TRBV7-9	-	TRBJ1-6	few	TGTGCCAGCACCACCCGGGGGGGGCACCTCCACTTT	CASTTRGGHLHF
TRBV18	TRBD1	TRBJ1-2	few	TGTGCCAGCTCACCAAATGTCCTCGGGACAGCGGGAGAGGGTGGCTACACCTTC	CASSPNVLGTAGEGGYTF
TRBV28	TRBD1	TRBJ1-5	-	TGTGCCAGCAGTGGGACAGGGGGCAGTCCGCAGCCCCAGCATTTT	CASSGTGGSPQPQHF
TRBV30	-	TRBJ1-2	few	TGTGCCTGGAGTGTAGATCAGGGCCCATACTATGGCTACACCTTC	CAWSVDQGPYYGYTF
TRBV11-2	-	TRBJ1-1	many	TGTGCCAGCAGCTTAAGGGGAGGAAACACTGAAGCTTTCTTT	CASSLRGGNTEAFF
TRBV19	-	TRBJ2-5	few	TGTGCCAGTAGTAGGGTGACGGCGGATCAAGAGACCCAGTACTTC	CASSRVTADQETQYF
TRBV10-3	TRBD1	TRBJ1-6	many	TGTGCCATCAGTGAGACGGACAGGGTGAATTCACCCCTCCACTTT	CAISETDRVNSPLHF
TRBV20-1	-	TRBJ1-6	many	TGCAGTGCTAGAGATCGAGGAGGGCTTTCACCCCTCCACTTT	CSARDRGGLSPLHF
TRBV3-1	-	TRBJ1-4	many	TGTGCCAGCAGCCGGGACTCCCCTGATCTCAAACTGTTTTTT	CASSRDSPDLKLFF
TRBV5-1	-	TRBJ2-7	many	TGCGCCAGCAGCTTTGACGCAGCCTACGAGCAGTACTTC	CASSFDAAYEQYF
TRBV7-8	TRBD2	TRBJ2-2	few	TGTGCCAGCAGCTCGGGACTAGCGGGAGGCCCCCGAGGGCTGTTTTTT	CASSSGLAGGPRGLFF
TRBV28	TRBD1	TRBJ2-4	many	TGTGCCAGCAGTTTATGGACAGGGGGCGCCCGATCAGACATTCAGTACTTC	CASSLWTGGARSDIQYF
TRBV27	-	TRBJ2-1	many	TGTGCCAGCAGTTTAAGAGGGTACTACAATGAGCAGTTCTTC	CASSLRGYYNEQFF
TRBV6-5	-	TRBJ2-5	many	TGTGCCAGCAGTTACCCCGACAGACCCACCCCGCGGGAAATGCAAGAGACCCAGTACTTC	CASSYPDRPTPREMQETQYF
TRBV6-1	TRBD2	TRBJ2-3	many	TGTGCCAGCAGTAGACGGACTAGCGGGGGCACAGATACGCAGTATTTT	CASSRRTSGGTDTQYF
TRBV3-1	-	TRBJ1-2	-	TGTGCCAGCAGCCCCCGGAGGGCTATCTATGGCTACACCTTC	CASSPRRAIYGYTF
TRBV18	-	TRBJ1-3	many	TGTGCCAGCTCACCAAGCAGGGTTACCTGGTCTGGAAACACCATATATTTT	CASSPSRVTWSGNTIYF
TRBV27	-	TRBJ2-7	many	TGTGCCAGCAGTTTGGGGACGCGGGGCGAGCAGTACTTC	CASSLGTRGEQYF
TRBV11-2	-	TRBJ1-1	many	TGTGCCAGCAGCTACAGGGACCCCATGAACACTGAAGCTTTCTTT	CASSYRDPMNTEAFF
TRBV7-9	-	TRBJ1-4	many	TGTGCCAGCAGCTTAGAGTCAGGGATTGGAAAACTGTTTTTT	CASSLESGIGKLFF
TRBV7-2	-	TRBJ1-5	many	TGTGCCAGCAGCTTAGCGCAAGGGCCCCAGCATTTT	CASSLAQGPQHF
TRBV12-3/TRBV12-4	TRBD1	TRBJ2-7	many	TGTGCCAGCAGTTTTCCGACAGGGGGGTCCTACGAGCAGTACTTC	CASSFPTGGSYEQYF
TRBV6-1	TRBD2	TRBJ2-1	many	TGTGCCAGCAGTGAATATCTAGCGGGGGGCCACAATGAGCAGTTCTTC	CASSEYLAGGHNEQFF
TRBV27	-	TRBJ1-5	many	TGTGCCAGCAGTTTTAGTCAATTTAGCAATCAGCCCCAGCATTTT	CASSFSQFSNQPQHF
TRBV11-3	TRBD1	TRBJ1-4	-	TGTGCCAGCAGCTCGGGCCAGGGGGAGTGGAGTGAAAAACTGTTTTTT	CASSSGQGEWSEKLFF
TRBV3-1	TRBD2	TRBJ2-3	-	TGTGCCAGCAGCCAAGATGGCGGGGGGTATACAGATACGCAGTATTTT	CASSQDGGGYTDTQYF
TRBV5-1	-	TRBJ1-1	many	TGCGCCAGCAGCTTGGGGCAGAGCCCTGAAGCTTTCTTT	CASSLGQSPEAFF
TRBV3-1	-	TRBJ1-5	few	TGTGCCAGCAGCCAAGACAGGTCCAATCAGCCCCAGCATTTT	CASSQDRSNQPQHF
TRBV11-2	TRBD1	TRBJ1-1	many	TGTGCCAGCAGCCCGAAAACCCTGACAGGGGGTGAAGTTTTCTTT	CASSPKTLTGGEVFF
TRBV7-8	-	TRBJ2-7	many	TGTGCCAGCAGCTTATCGGACAGACGCGCTTCCTGGCAGTACTTC	CASSLSDRRASWQYF
TRBV24-1	-	TRBJ2-7	many	TGTGCCACCAGTGAGGGCTACGAGCAGTACTTC	CATSEGYEQYF